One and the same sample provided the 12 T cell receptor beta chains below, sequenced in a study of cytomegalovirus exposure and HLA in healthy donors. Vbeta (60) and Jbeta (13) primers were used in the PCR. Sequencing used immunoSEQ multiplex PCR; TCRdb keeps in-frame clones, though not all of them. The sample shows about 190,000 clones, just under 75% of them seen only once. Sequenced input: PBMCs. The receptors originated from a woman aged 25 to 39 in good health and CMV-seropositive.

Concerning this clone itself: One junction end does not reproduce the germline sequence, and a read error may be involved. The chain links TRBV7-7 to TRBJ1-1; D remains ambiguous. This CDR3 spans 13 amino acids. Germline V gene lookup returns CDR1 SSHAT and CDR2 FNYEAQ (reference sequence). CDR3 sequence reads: CASSLHRNTEAFF. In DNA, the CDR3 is TGTGCTAGCAGCTTGCACAGGAACACTGAAGCTTTCTTT.

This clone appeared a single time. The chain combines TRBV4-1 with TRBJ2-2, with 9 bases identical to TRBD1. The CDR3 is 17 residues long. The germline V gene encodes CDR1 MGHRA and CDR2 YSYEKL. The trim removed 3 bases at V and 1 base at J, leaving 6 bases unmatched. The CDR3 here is CASSHLGTGKNTGELFF. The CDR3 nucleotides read TGCGCCAGCAGCCACCTGGGGACAGGGAAGAACACCGGGGAGCTGTTTTTT.

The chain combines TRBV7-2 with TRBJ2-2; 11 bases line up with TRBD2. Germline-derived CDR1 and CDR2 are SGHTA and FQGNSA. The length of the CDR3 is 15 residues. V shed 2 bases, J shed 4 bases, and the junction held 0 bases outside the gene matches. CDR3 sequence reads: CASSLTSGSTGELFF. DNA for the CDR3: TGTGCCAGCAGCTTAACTAGCGGGAGCACCGGGGAGCTGTTTTTT.

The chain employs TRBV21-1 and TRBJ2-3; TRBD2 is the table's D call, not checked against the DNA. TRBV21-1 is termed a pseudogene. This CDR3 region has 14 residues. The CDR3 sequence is CASSLAGFQLGQYF. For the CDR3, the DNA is TGTGCCAGCAGCCTCGCGGGCTTCCAGCTTGGGCAGTATTTT.

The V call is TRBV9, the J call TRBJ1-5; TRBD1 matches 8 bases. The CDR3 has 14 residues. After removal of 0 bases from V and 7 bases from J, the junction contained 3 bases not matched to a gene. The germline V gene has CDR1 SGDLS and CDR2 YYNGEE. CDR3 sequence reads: CASSVASGGQPQHF. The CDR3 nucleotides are TGTGCCAGCAGCGTAGCGTCAGGGGGCCAGCCCCAGCATTTT.

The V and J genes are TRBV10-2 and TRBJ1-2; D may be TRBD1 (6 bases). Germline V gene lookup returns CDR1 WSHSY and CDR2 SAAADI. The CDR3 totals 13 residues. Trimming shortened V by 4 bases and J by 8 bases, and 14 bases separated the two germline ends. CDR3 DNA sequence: TGCGCCAGCAGTGTGTACAGGGTGGACGGCTACACCTTC. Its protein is CASSVYRVDGYTF.

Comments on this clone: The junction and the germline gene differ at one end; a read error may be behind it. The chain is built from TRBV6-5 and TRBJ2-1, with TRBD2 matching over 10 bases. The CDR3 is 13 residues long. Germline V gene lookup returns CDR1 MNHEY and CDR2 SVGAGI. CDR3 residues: CASRAGTSVPGVF. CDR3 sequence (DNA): TGTGCCAGTCGGGCCGGGACTAGCGTTCCAGGGGTCTTC.

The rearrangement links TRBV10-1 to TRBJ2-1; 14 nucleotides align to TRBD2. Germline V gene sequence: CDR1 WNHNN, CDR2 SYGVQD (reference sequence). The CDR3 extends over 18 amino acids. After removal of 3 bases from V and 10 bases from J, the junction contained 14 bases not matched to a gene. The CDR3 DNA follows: TGCGCCAGCAGTGAAAGAAACCTGGGACTAGCGGGAGCTCCGGAGCAGTTCTTC. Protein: CASSERNLGLAGAPEQFF.

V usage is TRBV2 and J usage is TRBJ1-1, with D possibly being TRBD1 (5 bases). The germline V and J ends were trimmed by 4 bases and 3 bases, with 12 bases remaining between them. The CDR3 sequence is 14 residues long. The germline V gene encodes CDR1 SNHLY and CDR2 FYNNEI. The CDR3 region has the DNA TGTGCCAGCAGTGTGAGTCCGGGGGACACTGAAGCTTTCTTT. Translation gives CASSVSPGDTEAFF.

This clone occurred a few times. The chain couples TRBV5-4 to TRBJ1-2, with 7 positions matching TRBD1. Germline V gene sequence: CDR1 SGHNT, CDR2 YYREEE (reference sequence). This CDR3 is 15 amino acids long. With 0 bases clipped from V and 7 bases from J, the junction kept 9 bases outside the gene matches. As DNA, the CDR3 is TGTGCCAGCAGCTTGGACCCCGACAGGGAGGCTGGCTACACCTTC. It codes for CASSLDPDREAGYTF.

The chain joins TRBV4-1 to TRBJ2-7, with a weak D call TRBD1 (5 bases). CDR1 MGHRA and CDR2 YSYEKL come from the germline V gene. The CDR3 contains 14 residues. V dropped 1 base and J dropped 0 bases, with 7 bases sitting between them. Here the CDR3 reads CASSQGQSSYEQYF. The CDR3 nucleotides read TGCGCCAGCAGCCAAGGACAGAGCTCCTACGAGCAGTACTTC.

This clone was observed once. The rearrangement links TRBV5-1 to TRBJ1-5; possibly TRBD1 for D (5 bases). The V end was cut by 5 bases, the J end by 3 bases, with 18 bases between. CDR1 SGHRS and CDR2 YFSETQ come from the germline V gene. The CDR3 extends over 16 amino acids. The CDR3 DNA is TGCGCCAGCAGGGGGGGGATAGCGGATCCCAATCAGCCCCAGCATTTT. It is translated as CASRGGIADPNQPQHF.